This passage covers 30 T cell receptor beta chains from one sample sequenced in a study of T cell responses to AZD1222 COVID-19 vaccine. Clones were read by immunoSEQ multiplex PCR, and TCRdb kept only the in-frame ones, dropping some. Of about 110,000 clones listed, around 93% are singletons. The sequencing here drew on peripheral blood, taken on day 0 of AZD1222 vaccination. The receptors derive from an adult in good health.

A single count supports this clone. This sequence joins TRBV5-1 and TRBJ1-4; D is possibly TRBD1 (6 bases). The CDR3 runs 16 residues. CDR1 is SGHRS and CDR2 is YFSETQ in the germline V gene. V lost 6 bases, J lost 8 bases, and 23 bases lay in between. CDR3 bases: TGCGCCAGCATGCCTACGGGGCAGGGGAGAGGGGAAAAACTGTTTTTT. It encodes CASMPTGQGRGEKLFF.

The V and J genes are TRBV7-9 and TRBJ1-2; TRBD1 agrees at 12 bases. Germline V gene lookup returns CDR1 SEHNR and CDR2 FQNEAQ (reference sequence). The CDR3 is 17 residues long. Losses at the gene ends were 0 bases for V and 2 bases for J; bases not matched to a gene: 4. The CDR3 sequence: CASSLAGQGALNYGYTF. In nucleotides, the CDR3 is TGTGCCAGCAGCTTAGCGGGACAGGGGGCCCTCAACTATGGCTACACCTTC.

This chain joins TRBV24-1 and TRBJ2-3; 8 bases agree with TRBD2. The CDR3 covers 16 residues. Looked up from germline, CDR1 is KGHDR and CDR2 is SFDVKD. Trimming removed 2 bases from V and 2 bases from J; junction bases left unmatched: 5. The DNA for the CDR3 is TGTGCCACCAGTGATTCGGATAGCGGGGTCACAGATACGCAGTATTTT. This gives the protein CATSDSDSGVTDTQYF.

This clone has only one observation. The CDR3 DNA reads TGTGCCACCAGCAGAGCGGGCGGAGGTAACTATGGCTACACCTTC. Residues: CATSRAGGGNYGYTF. The rearrangement joins TRBV15 to TRBJ1-2; D is undetermined. V lost 1 base to trimming and J lost 1 base, with 10 bases between them. The CDR3 sequence is 15 residues long. The germline gives CDR1 LNHNV, CDR2 YYDKDF (reference sequence). Full variable domain (remainder filled in from reference TRBV15 and TRBJ1-2): DAMVIQNPRYQVTQFGKPVTLSCSQTLNHNVMYWYQQKSSQAPKLLFHYYDKDFNNEADTPDNFQSRRPNTSFCFLDIRSPGLGDTAMYLCATSRAGGGNYGYTFGSGTRLTVV.

The rearrangement links TRBV7-3 to TRBJ2-3; a possible D gene is TRBD2 (6 bases). V was shortened by 5 bases and J by 3 bases, with 15 bases between the two germline ends. In germline, CDR1 is SGHTA, CDR2 FQGTGA. The CDR3 contains 15 residues. The CDR3 here is CASSRGYAGTDTQYF. CDR3 coding DNA: TGTGCCAGCAGCCGGGGCTATGCGGGAACAGATACGCAGTATTTT.

This clone was detected only once. The chain uses TRBV19 and TRBJ1-2; tentative D call: TRBD1 (6 bases). V was clipped by 3 bases and J by 3 bases, with 8 bases between them. The CDR3 has 13 residues. Germline V gives CDR1 LNHDA, CDR2 SQIVND (reference sequence). Here the CDR3 reads CASSMGQYYGYTF. The CDR3 DNA reads as TGTGCCAGTAGTATGGGACAATACTATGGCTACACCTTC.

This clone was counted between two and nine times. V usage is TRBV25-1 and J usage is TRBJ2-3; D might be TRBD2 (5 bases). CDR3 length: 16 residues. Germline-derived CDR1 and CDR2 are MGHDK and SYGVNS. Trimming removed 3 bases from V and 2 bases from J, with 15 bases in between. The CDR3 DNA reads as TGTGCCAGCAGTGACCTCATGGGCGACTACACAGATACGCAGTATTTT. Protein: CASSDLMGDYTDTQYF.

The chain combines TRBV5-8 with TRBJ2-2; TRBD1 matches 7 bases. This CDR3 is built from 16 residues. The germline CDR1 and CDR2 sequences are SGHTS and YDEGEE. The V and J ends lost 2 bases and 0 bases, in that order; junction bases with no gene match: 4. The CDR3 nucleotides read TGTGCCAGCAGCTTTTTGACAGGGACGAACACCGGGGAGCTGTTTTTT. Its protein is CASSFLTGTNTGELFF.

The genes are TRBV30 and TRBJ1-5; a weak D match, TRBD1 (6 bases). V was clipped by 0 bases and J by 0 bases, with 21 bases between them. Germline V CDR1 and CDR2: GTSNPN, SVGIG (reference sequence). The CDR3 covers 19 residues. DNA of the CDR3: TGTGCCTGGAGTGTAGGGGGGCGGACTACTACATATAGCAATCAGCCCCAGCATTTT. This sequence encodes CAWSVGGRTTTYSNQPQHF.

V is TRBV27 and J is TRBJ1-2, with a weak D call TRBD1 (6 bases). The CDR3 sequence is 13 residues long. Per the germline V gene, CDR1 is MNHEY and CDR2 is SMNVEV (reference sequence). Trimming took off 6 bases at V and 7 bases at J, with 15 bases between the two ends. The DNA of the CDR3 is TGTGCCAGCAGCGGAGGGGGGACGGGTGGCTACACCTTC. Translation gives CASSGGGTGGYTF.

This clone has only one observation. V usage is TRBV28 and J usage is TRBJ1-5; D is unresolved. Germline CDR1 MDHEN, CDR2 SYDVKM. Trimming took 8 bases from V and 0 from J, leaving 8 bases between them. This CDR3 spans 13 amino acids. The DNA of the CDR3 is TGTGCCAGCGCGACGGTTAGCAATCAGCCCCAGCATTTT. Encoded protein: CASATVSNQPQHF.

The chain couples TRBV30 to TRBJ2-7, with D possibly matching TRBD1 (6 bases). Germline loops: CDR1 GTSNPN, CDR2 SVGIG (reference sequence). V gave up 3 bases and J gave up 0 bases, with 12 bases separating them. The CDR3 length is 14 residues. The CDR3 protein is CAWRGIQGSYEQYF. The CDR3 nucleotides read TGTGCCTGGAGGGGAATACAGGGCTCCTACGAGCAGTACTTC.

This sequence joins TRBV27 and TRBJ2-1, with 12 nucleotides matching TRBD2. The CDR3 has 15 amino acids. V was pared by 5 bases and J by 7 bases, with 6 bases of the junction left unmatched. Per the germline V gene, CDR1 is MNHEY and CDR2 is SMNVEV (reference sequence). The CDR3 nucleotides read TGTGCCAGCAGTCCTCTAGCGGGGGGGTGGAATGAGCAGTTCTTC. Protein product: CASSPLAGGWNEQFF.

The chain employs TRBV21-1 and TRBJ2-2; the D segment call TRBD2 is taken from the table without a DNA check. TRBV21-1 is noted as a pseudogene. This CDR3 has 17 amino acids. Written as DNA, the CDR3 is TGTGCCAGCGGTAGTTCGCACCGGGGGGGCCTCGACGGGGAGCTGTTTTTT. Its protein is CASGSSHRGGLDGELFF.

This rearrangement joins TRBV6-5 to TRBJ1-5, with D perhaps matching TRBD1 (5 bases). CDR1 is MNHEY, CDR2 SVGAGI, per germline. The CDR3 has 13 amino acids. The V gene lost 7 bases and the J gene lost 6 bases, with 13 bases spanning the gap. The DNA of the CDR3 is TGTGCCAGCACCGGGGCAGAAGCTCAGCCCCAGCATTTT. It codes for CASTGAEAQPQHF.

The V call is TRBV11-3, the J call TRBJ2-5; no clear D gene. The germline V and J ends were trimmed by 1 base and 3 bases, with 9 bases remaining between them. Looked up from germline, CDR1 is SGHNT and CDR2 is YENEEA. This CDR3 has 14 amino acids. CDR3 sequence (DNA): TGTGCCAGCAGCTTAGGTGGGGATGAAGAGACCCAGTACTTC. This encodes CASSLGGDEETQYF.

This sequence joins TRBV27 and TRBJ1-5; D unresolved. CDR3 length: 15 amino acids. Trimming stripped 4 bases from V and 3 bases from J, with 13 bases between. Germline V lookup: CDR1 MNHEY, CDR2 SMNVEV (reference sequence). As DNA, the CDR3 is TGTGCCAGCAGTTCAGAGGGTCGGGTCAATCAGCCCCAGCATTTT. This sequence encodes CASSSEGRVNQPQHF.

This chain links TRBV7-8 with TRBJ1-1; 9 bases line up with TRBD1. This CDR3 has 15 amino acids. CDR1 SGHVS and CDR2 FQNEAQ come from the germline V gene. Trimming cost V 4 bases and J 4 bases; bases outside gene matches: 7. CDR3 DNA: TGTGCCAGCAGCTACCTACAGGGGGCAGGCACTGAAGCTTTCTTT. Protein: CASSYLQGAGTEAFF.

This chain links TRBV5-6 with TRBJ1-2; D ambiguous. The ends were cut back, 0 bases at V and 6 bases at J, with 9 bases in the middle. This CDR3 has 13 amino acids. Germline CDR1 SGHDT, CDR2 YYEEEE. The CDR3 region has the DNA TGTGCCAGCAGCTTGGCAGCGACCCATGGCTACACCTTC. Amino acid sequence: CASSLAATHGYTF.

The chain has TRBV25-1 and TRBJ2-4; 10 nucleotides match TRBD2. Germline CDR1 reads MGHDK; CDR2 reads SYGVNS. With V trimmed by 1 base and J by 1 base, 4 bases remained unmatched. The CDR3 loop spans 17 amino acids. DNA of the CDR3: TGTGCCAGCAGTGAATGGAGCGGGGGGGCGGCCAAAAACATTCAGTACTTC. This gives the protein CASSEWSGGAAKNIQYF.

This rearrangement joins TRBV27 to TRBJ2-5, with 7 bases aligning to TRBD1. The V gene end was trimmed by 7 bases and the J gene end by 0 bases; junction bases not matched to a gene: 5. The germline gives CDR1 MNHEY, CDR2 SMNVEV (reference sequence). The CDR3 length is 14 residues. The CDR3 region is CASNKQGYQETQYF. The CDR3 bases are TGTGCCAGCAACAAACAGGGGTACCAAGAGACCCAGTACTTC.

This chain links TRBV2 with TRBJ2-7; the D is unclear. This CDR3 region has 10 residues. Per the germline V gene, CDR1 is SNHLY and CDR2 is FYNNEI. Trimming took off 6 bases at V and 8 bases at J, with 8 bases between the two ends. The CDR3 reads CASRAGQQYF. CDR3 in DNA: TGTGCCAGCAGAGCAGGCCAGCAGTACTTC.

The J gene is TRBJ2-1, the V gene TRBV5-6, with 9 bases matching TRBD2. CDR1 and CDR2 from the germline V gene are SGHDT and YYEEEE. This CDR3 is built from 15 residues. V was pared by 4 bases and J by 5 bases, with 7 bases of the junction left unmatched. The CDR3 reads CASSRWSSGDNEQFF. DNA for the CDR3: TGTGCCAGCAGCCGTTGGTCTAGCGGGGACAATGAGCAGTTCTTC.

The rearrangement joins TRBV12-3 or TRBV12-4 to TRBJ1-1; D is unclear. V was pared by 7 bases and J by 4 bases, with 13 bases between. There are 13 residues in the CDR3. The CDR3 DNA reads TGTGCCAGCACTCTGGTGGAAACCACTGAAGCTTTCTTT. It specifies CASTLVETTEAFF.

The chain couples TRBV30 to TRBJ1-1; 11 nucleotides line up with TRBD1. V trimming: 5 bases; J trimming: 4 bases; junction bases outside the gene matches: 9. CDR1 is GTSNPN and CDR2 is SVGIG in the germline V gene (reference sequence). The CDR3 contains 15 residues. The CDR3 protein is CAWSLGTGGSTEAFF. The CDR3 nucleotides are TGTGCCTGGTCCCTGGGGACAGGGGGGAGCACTGAAGCTTTCTTT.

J is TRBJ1-6 and V is TRBV27, with 9 bases aligning to TRBD1. This CDR3 region has 14 residues. The germline V gene has CDR1 MNHEY and CDR2 SMNVEV (reference sequence). Germline trimming cut 4 bases from V and 5 bases from J; bases unmatched to any gene: 0. The CDR3 loop is CASSWDRDNSPLHF. The CDR3 DNA reads as TGTGCCAGCAGTTGGGACAGGGATAATTCACCCCTCCACTTT.

The V call is TRBV5-4, the J call TRBJ1-1; unclear D gene. V lost 3 bases and J 6 bases, leaving 9 bases between the germline ends. The CDR3 consists of 12 residues. The germline V gene encodes CDR1 SGHNT and CDR2 YYREEE (reference sequence). The CDR3 DNA sequence: TGTGCCAGCAGCTCTCGACAAGCTGAAGCTTTCTTT. It specifies CASSSRQAEAFF.

The rearrangement uses TRBV11-3 and TRBJ2-1, with D perhaps TRBD2 (6 bases). The germline V and J ends were trimmed by 5 bases and 6 bases, with 17 bases remaining between them. The germline V gene has CDR1 SGHNT and CDR2 YENEEA. CDR3 length: 15 amino acids. The CDR3 reads CASSTGLRTGNEQFF. CDR3 DNA: TGTGCCAGCAGCACGGGACTCCGAACGGGCAATGAGCAGTTCTTC.

The chain employs TRBV5-4 and TRBJ1-2, with D possibly matching TRBD1 (5 bases). The CDR3 is made up of 15 amino acids. Germline V gene lookup returns CDR1 SGHNT and CDR2 YYREEE (reference sequence). V lost 6 bases to trimming and J lost 1 base, with 16 bases between them. The CDR3 sequence is CASTLLTEINYGYTF. In nucleotides, the CDR3 is TGTGCCAGCACCCTACTGACAGAAATTAACTATGGCTACACCTTC. The whole variable domain, remainder taken from reference TRBV5-4 and TRBJ1-2, is ETGVTQSPTHLIKTRGQQVTLRCSSQSGHNTVSWYQQALGQGPQFIFQYYREEENGRGNFPPRFSGLQFPNYSSELNVNALELDDSALYLCASTLLTEINYGYTFGSGTRLTVV.

The genes are TRBV3-1 (or the pseudogene TRBV3-2) and TRBJ1-6; no firm D call. Germline V gives CDR1 LGHDT, CDR2 YNNKEL (reference sequence). Between the trimmed V and J ends, which lost 0 bases and 11 bases, there was a span of 17 bases. There are 16 residues in the CDR3. CDR3 region: CASSQDQRQLTTPLHF. DNA of the CDR3: TGTGCCAGCAGCCAAGATCAGCGGCAGTTAACGACACCCCTCCACTTT.